This T cell receptor beta chain was captured by sequencing in a study of beta chain features in type 1 diabetes. What was sequenced were expressed TCRB transcripts, since all of the isolated RNA had been reverse transcribed. The data were produced by immunoSEQ multiplex PCR, yet TCRdb's version contains in-frame clones alone and is incomplete. The sample lists 150,000 or so clones; approximately 52% were seen once. Germline V CDR1 and CDR2: LGHNA, YSLEER. After removal of 1 base from V and 0 bases from J, the junction contained 5 bases not matched to a gene. CDR3 length: 16 amino acids. Sequences were obtained from Tregs from blood. The TCR sequence derives from a man aged 18 to 35 in good health. The chain combines TRBV4-3 with TRBJ2-7, with 8 bases aligning to TRBD2. Here the CDR3 reads CASSQGTSGSSYEQYF. DNA for the CDR3: TGCGCCAGCAGCCAAGGAACTAGCGGTAGCTCCTACGAGCAGTACTTC.